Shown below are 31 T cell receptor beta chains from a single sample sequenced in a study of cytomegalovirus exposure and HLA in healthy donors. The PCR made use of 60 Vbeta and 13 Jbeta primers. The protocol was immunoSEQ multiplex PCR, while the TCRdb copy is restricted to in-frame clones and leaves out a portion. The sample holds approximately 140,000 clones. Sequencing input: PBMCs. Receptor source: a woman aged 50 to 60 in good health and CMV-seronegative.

This CDR3 reads CASSLDEDTALNTEAFF. Written as DNA, the CDR3 is TGTGCCAGCAGCTTAGATGAGGACACAGCCCTGAACACTGAAGCTTTCTTT. The chain joins TRBV7-6 to TRBJ1-1; the D gene is possibly TRBD1 (5 bases). CDR1 and CDR2 (germline): SGHVS, FNYEAQ. V shed 1 base and J shed 0 bases, with 15 bases lying between them. CDR3 length: 17 residues.

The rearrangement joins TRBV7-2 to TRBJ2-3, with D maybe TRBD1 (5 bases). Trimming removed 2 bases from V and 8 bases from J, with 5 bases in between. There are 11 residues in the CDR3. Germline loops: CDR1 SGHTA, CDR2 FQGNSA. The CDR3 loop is CASSLQGTQYF. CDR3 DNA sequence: TGTGCCAGCAGCTTACAGGGTACGCAGTATTTT.

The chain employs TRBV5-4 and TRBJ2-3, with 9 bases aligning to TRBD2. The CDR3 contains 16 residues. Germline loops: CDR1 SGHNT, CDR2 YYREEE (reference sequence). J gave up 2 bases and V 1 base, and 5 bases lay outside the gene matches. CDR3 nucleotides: TGTGCCAGCAGCTTGCCAGCGGGGGGATCCACAGATACGCAGTATTTT. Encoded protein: CASSLPAGGSTDTQYF.

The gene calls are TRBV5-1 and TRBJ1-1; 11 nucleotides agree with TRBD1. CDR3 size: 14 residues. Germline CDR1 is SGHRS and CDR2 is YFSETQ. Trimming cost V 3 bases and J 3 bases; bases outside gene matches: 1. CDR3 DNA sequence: TGCGCCAGCAGCTCGGGACAGGGGGACACTGAAGCTTTCTTT. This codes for CASSSGQGDTEAFF.

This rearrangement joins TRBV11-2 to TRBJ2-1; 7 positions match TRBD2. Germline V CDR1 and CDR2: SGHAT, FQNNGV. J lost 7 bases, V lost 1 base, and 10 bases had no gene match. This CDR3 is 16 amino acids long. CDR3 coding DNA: TGTGCCAGCAGCTTAGGGTTTCGGCGGGAGAAGAATGAGCAGTTCTTC. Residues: CASSLGFRREKNEQFF.

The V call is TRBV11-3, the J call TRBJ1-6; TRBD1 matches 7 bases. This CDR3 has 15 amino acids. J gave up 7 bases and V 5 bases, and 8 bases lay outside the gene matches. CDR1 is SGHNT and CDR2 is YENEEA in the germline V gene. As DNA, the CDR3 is TGTGCCAGCAGCACCCGACAGGGCCGCAATTCACCCCTCCACTTT. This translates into CASSTRQGRNSPLHF. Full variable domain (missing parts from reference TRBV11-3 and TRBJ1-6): EAGVVQSPRYKIIEKKQPVAFWCNPISGHNTLYWYLQNLGQGPELLIRYENEEAVDDSQLPKDRFSAERLKGVDSTLKIQPAELGDSAVYLCASSTRQGRNSPLHFGNGTRLTVT.

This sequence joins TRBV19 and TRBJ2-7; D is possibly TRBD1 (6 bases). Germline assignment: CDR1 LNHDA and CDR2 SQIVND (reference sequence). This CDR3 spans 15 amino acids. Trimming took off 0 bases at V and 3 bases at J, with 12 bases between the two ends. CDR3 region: CASSIEWTENYEQYF. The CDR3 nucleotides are TGTGCCAGTAGTATAGAATGGACAGAGAACTACGAGCAGTACTTC.

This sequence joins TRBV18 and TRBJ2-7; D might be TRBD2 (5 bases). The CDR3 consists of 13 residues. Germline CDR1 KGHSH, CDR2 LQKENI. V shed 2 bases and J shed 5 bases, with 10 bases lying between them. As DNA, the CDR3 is TGTGCCAGCTCACCATCCGGGATCAACGAGCAGTACTTC. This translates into CASSPSGINEQYF.

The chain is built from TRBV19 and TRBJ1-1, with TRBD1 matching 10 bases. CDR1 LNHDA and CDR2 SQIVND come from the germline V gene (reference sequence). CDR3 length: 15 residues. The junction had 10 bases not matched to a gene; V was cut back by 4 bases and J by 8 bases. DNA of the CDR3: TGTGCCAGTAGTACCAAGATACGGACAGGGGGGGAAGCTTTCTTT. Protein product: CASSTKIRTGGEAFF. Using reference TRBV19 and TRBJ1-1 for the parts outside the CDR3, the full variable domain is DGGITQSPKYLFRKEGQNVTLSCEQNLNHDAMYWYRQDPGQGLRLIYYSQIVNDFQKGDIAEGYSVSREKKESFPLTVTSAQKNPTAFYLCASSTKIRTGGEAFFGQGTRLTVV.

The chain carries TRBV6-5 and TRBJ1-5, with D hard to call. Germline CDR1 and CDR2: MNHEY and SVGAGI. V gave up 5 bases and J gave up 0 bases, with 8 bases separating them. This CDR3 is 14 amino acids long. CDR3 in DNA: TGTGCCAGCAGTCTTCAGGCTAGCAATCAGCCCCAGCATTTT. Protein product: CASSLQASNQPQHF.

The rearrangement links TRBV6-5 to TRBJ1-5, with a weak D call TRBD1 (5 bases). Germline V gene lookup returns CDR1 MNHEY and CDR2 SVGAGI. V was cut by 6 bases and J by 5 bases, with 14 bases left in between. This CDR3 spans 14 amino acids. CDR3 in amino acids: CASRGQGDDQPQHF. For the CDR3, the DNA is TGTGCCAGCAGGGGCCAGGGTGATGATCAGCCCCAGCATTTT.

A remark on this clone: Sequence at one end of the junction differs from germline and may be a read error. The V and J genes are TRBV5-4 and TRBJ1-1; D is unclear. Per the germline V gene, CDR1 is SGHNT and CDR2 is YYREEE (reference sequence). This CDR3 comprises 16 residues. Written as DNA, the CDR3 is TGTGCCAGCAGCCGCGGTACTGGATGGAATATGGAGAGGGTACCTTTT. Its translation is CASSRGTGWNMERVPF.

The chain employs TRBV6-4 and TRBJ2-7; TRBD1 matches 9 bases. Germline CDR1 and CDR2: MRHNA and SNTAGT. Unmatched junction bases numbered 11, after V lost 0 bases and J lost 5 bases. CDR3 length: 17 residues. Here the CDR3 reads CASSDSTPGTGSDEQYF. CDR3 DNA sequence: TGTGCCAGCAGTGACTCGACCCCAGGGACAGGGTCTGACGAGCAGTACTTC.

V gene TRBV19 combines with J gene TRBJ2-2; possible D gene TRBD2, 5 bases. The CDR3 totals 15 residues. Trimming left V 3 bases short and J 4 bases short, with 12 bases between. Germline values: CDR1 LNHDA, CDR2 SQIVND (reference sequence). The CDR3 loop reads CASSIGNRGTGELFF. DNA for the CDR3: TGTGCCAGTAGTATCGGGAACCGGGGCACCGGGGAGCTGTTTTTT.

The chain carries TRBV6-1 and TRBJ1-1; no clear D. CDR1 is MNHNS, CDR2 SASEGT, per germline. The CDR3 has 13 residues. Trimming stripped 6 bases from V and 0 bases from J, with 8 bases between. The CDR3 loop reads CASSVVLNTEAFF. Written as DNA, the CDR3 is TGTGCCAGCAGCGTTGTCCTGAACACTGAAGCTTTCTTT.

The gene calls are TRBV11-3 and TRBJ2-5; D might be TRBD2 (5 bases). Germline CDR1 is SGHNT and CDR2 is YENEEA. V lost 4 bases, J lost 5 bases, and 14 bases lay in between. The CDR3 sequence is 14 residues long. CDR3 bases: TGTGCCAGCAGCTCATCCCTACGAGGGGAGACCCAGTACTTC. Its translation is CASSSSLRGETQYF.

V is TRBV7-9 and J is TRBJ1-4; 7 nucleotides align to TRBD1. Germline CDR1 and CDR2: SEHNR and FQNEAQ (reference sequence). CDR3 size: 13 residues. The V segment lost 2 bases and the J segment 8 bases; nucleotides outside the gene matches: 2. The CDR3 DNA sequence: TGTGCCAGCAGCTTAACACAGGGGGAAAAACTGTTTTTT. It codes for CASSLTQGEKLFF. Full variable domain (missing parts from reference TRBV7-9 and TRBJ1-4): DTGVSQNPRHKITKRGQNVTFRCDPISEHNRLYWYRQTLGQGPEFLTYFQNEAQLEKSRLLSDRFSAERPKGSFSTLEIQRTEQGDSAMYLCASSLTQGEKLFFGSGTQLSVL.

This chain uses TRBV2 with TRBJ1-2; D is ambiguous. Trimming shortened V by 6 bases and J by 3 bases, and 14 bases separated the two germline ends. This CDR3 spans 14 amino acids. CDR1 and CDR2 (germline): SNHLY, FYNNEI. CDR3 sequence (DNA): TGTGCCAGCAGGACCTTCAGAGGATACTATGGCTACACCTTC. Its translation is CASRTFRGYYGYTF.

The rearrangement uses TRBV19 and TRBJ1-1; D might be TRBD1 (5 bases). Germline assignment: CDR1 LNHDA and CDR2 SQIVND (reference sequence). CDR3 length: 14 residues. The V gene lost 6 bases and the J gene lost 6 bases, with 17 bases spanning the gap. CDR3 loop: CASRGPREVPEAFF. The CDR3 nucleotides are TGTGCCAGTAGGGGACCCAGGGAGGTCCCTGAAGCTTTCTTT.

CDR3 amino acids: CASSSYTGPEAFF. DNA of the CDR3: TGTGCCAGCAGCTCCTATACAGGGCCTGAAGCTTTCTTT. The chain uses TRBV7-9 and TRBJ1-1; tentative D call: TRBD1 (6 bases). CDR1 and CDR2 (germline): SEHNR, FQNEAQ (reference sequence). This CDR3 is 13 amino acids long. Trimming removed 4 bases from V and 6 bases from J, with 12 bases in between.

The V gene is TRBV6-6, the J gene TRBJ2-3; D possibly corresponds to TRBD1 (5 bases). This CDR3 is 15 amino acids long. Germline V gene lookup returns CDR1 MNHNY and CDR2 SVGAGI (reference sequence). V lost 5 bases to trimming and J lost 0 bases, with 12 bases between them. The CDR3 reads CASSDRQSSTDTQYF. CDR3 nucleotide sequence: TGTGCCAGCAGTGACCGACAGTCTAGCACAGATACGCAGTATTTT.

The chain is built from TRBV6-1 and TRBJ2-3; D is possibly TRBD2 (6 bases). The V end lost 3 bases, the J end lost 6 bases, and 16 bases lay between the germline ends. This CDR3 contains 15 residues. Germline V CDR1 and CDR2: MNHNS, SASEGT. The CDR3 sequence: CASSEVGGPPDTQYF. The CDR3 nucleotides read TGTGCCAGCAGTGAGGTCGGGGGTCCCCCCGATACGCAGTATTTT.

In DNA, the CDR3 is TGTGCCAGTAGAACAGGGGCCAACTATGGCTACACCTTC. Residues: CASRTGANYGYTF. The chain uses TRBV19 and TRBJ1-2, with 7 bases lining up with TRBD1. CDR3 length: 13 amino acids. The V and J ends lost 6 bases and 2 bases, in that order; junction bases with no gene match: 3. Germline assignment: CDR1 LNHDA and CDR2 SQIVND (reference sequence).

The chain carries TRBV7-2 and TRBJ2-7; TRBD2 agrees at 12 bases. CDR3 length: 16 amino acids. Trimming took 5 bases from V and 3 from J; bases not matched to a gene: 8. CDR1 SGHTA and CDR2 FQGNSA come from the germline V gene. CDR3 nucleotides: TGTGCCAGCAGCCTCGCGTCTAGCGGGGGGGGCTACGAGCAGTACTTC. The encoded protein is CASSLASSGGGYEQYF.

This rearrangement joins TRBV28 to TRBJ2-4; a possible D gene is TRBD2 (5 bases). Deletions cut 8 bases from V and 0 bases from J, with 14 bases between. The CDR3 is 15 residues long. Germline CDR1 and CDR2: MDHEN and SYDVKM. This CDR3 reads CASWRRGLAKNIQYF. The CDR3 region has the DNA TGTGCCAGCTGGAGGCGTGGTTTAGCCAAAAACATTCAGTACTTC.

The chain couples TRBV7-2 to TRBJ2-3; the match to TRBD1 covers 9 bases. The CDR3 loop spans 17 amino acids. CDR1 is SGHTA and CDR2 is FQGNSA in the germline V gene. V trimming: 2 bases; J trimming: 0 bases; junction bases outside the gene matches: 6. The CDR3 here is CASSLRGTGPSTDTQYF. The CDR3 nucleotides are TGTGCCAGCAGCTTACGCGGGACAGGGCCTAGCACAGATACGCAGTATTTT. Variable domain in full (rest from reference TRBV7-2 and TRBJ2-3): GAGVSQSPSNKVTEKGKDVELRCDPISGHTALYWYRQSLGQGLEFLIYFQGNSAPDKSGLPSDRFSAERTGGSVSTLTIQRTQQEDSAVYLCASSLRGTGPSTDTQYFGPGTRLTVL.

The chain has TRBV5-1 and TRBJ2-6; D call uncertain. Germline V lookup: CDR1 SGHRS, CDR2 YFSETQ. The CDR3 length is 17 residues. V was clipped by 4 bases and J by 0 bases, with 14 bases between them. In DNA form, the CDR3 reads TGCGCCAGCAGCCTGGCACTGACTCTCTCTGGGGCCAACGTCCTGACTTTC. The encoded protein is CASSLALTLSGANVLTF.

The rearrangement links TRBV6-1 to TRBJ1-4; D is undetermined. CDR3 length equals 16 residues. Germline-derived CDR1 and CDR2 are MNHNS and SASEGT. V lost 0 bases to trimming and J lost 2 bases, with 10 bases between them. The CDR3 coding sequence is TGTGCCAGCAGTGAAGCGCAGGTCCCGACTAATGAAAAACTGTTTTTT. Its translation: CASSEAQVPTNEKLFF.

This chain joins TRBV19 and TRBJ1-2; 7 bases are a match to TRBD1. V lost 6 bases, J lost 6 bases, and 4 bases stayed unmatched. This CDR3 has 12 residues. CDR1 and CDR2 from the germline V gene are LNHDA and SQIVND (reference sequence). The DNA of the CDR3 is TGTGCCAGTAGGACAGGGTTGGATGGCTACACCTTC. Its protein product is CASRTGLDGYTF.

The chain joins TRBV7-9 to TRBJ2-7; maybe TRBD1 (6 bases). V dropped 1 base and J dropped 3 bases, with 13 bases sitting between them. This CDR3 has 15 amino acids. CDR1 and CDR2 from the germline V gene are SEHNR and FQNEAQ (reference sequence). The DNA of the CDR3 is TGTGCCAGCAGCTTAGTTGGGACAACCGACTACGAGCAGTACTTC. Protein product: CASSLVGTTDYEQYF.

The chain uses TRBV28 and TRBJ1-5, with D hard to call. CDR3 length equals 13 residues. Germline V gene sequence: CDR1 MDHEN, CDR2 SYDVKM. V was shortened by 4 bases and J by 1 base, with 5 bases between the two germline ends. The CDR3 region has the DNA TGTGCCAGCAGTTCCGAGAGCAATCAGCCCCAGCATTTT. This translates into CASSSESNQPQHF.